This T cell receptor (beta chain) originates from a study of graft-versus-host responses after intestinal transplantation. Some clones are missing from TCRdb's copy, which holds only in-frame ones; the method was immunoSEQ multiplex PCR. The data contain around 5,000 clones, about a quarter of them singletons. Irradiated, violet-dye-labeled stimulator cells, some 200,000 in number, were plated with some 200,000 CFSE-labeled responder cells. This sequence was found in a human patient who received an intestinal transplant. The source material was alloreactive CD8+ T cells from a mixed lymphocyte reaction culture, sampled before intestinal transplant. Subset in this sample: CFSE-low proliferating T cells sorted from approximately 6-day pre-transplant mixed lymphocyte reaction (GvH or HvG direction).

In DNA form, the CDR3 reads TGTGCCAGCAGCTTGGGCACAGGGCCCGAGCAGTACTTC. Its translation is CASSLGTGPEQYF. The chain links TRBV5-7 to TRBJ2-7; tentative D call: TRBD1 (6 bases). TRBV5-7 is sorted into the ORF group, with uncertain function. Trimming shortened V by 0 bases and J by 6 bases, and 10 bases separated the two germline ends. The CDR3 runs to 13 residues.